Included here is one TCR beta chain sequence, with context. The Seattle site enrolled patients during active infection and followed them longitudinally. Clones were read by immunoSEQ multiplex PCR, and TCRdb kept only the in-frame ones, dropping some. The data show a few hundred thousand clones, 89% seen once. CDR1 KGHDR and CDR2 SFDVKD come from the germline V gene. The CDR3 length is 13 residues. The V and J ends lost 2 bases and 6 bases respectively, with 9 bases between them. This entry is derived from a study of blood T cell repertoires in COVID-19. The specimen sequenced was peripheral blood. The chain combines TRBV24-1 with TRBJ1-2; possible D gene TRBD1, 5 bases. This clonotype originated in a woman in her sixties with COVID-19, enrolled during active disease. This CDR3 reads CATSDSGFNGYTF. The CDR3 DNA reads TGTGCCACCAGTGATTCAGGGTTTAATGGCTACACCTTC.